Presented here are 27 T cell receptor beta chains from one specimen sequenced in a study of cytomegalovirus exposure and HLA in healthy donors. It was with 60 Vbeta and 13 Jbeta primers that the PCR ran. TCRdb keeps only in-frame clones here, not all; method: immunoSEQ multiplex PCR. The table lists under 200,000 clones, around 80% of them singletons. Sequencing was performed on PBMCs. These receptors were taken from a man aged 35-49 years in good health and CMV-seronegative.

The chain uses TRBV6-5 and TRBJ2-2; possibly TRBD1 for D (5 bases). Trimming stripped 6 bases from V and 0 bases from J, with 11 bases between. In germline, CDR1 is MNHEY, CDR2 SVGAGI. The CDR3 spans 15 residues. The CDR3 nucleotides read TGTGCCAGCAGCCCAGGACAATCGAACACCGGGGAGCTGTTTTTT. Its protein product is CASSPGQSNTGELFF.

The CDR3 DNA sequence: TGTGCCAGCAGCCCAGCGGGAGGGAGCACCGGGGAGCTGTTTTTT. The encoded protein is CASSPAGGSTGELFF. The rearrangement joins TRBV7-3 to TRBJ2-2; TRBD2 matches 10 bases. CDR3 length equals 15 residues. CDR1 and CDR2 (germline): SGHTA, FQGTGA. Trimming cost V 5 bases and J 4 bases; bases outside gene matches: 4. Looking up the rest from reference TRBV7-3 and TRBJ2-2 gives the full variable domain: GAGVSQTPSNKVTEKGKYVELRCDPISGHTALYWYRQSLGQGPEFLIYFQGTGAADDSGLPNDRFFAVRPEGSVSTLKIQRTERGDSAVYLCASSPAGGSTGELFFGEGSRLTVL.

This clone was observed a handful of times. The chain carries TRBV6-1 and TRBJ1-2; D is uncertain. V was clipped by 1 base and J by 4 bases, with 10 bases between them. The CDR3 has 14 amino acids. CDR1 is MNHNS, CDR2 SASEGT, per germline. The CDR3 sequence: CASSEGPLSYGYTF. The CDR3 nucleotides are TGTGCCAGCAGTGAAGGCCCACTTAGCTATGGCTACACCTTC.

The chain has TRBV5-1 and TRBJ2-4; D perhaps matches TRBD2 (5 bases). Trimming shortened V by 0 bases and J by 8 bases, and 18 bases separated the two germline ends. CDR1 is SGHRS, CDR2 YFSETQ, per germline. The CDR3 spans 16 residues. The CDR3 DNA sequence: TGCGCCAGCAGCTTGGTCGGGGATAGCTCGGGTGACATTCAGTACTTC. Protein sequence: CASSLVGDSSGDIQYF. The variable domain in full, with the rest retrieved from reference TRBV5-1 and TRBJ2-4, is KAGVTQTPRYLIKTRGQQVTLSCSPISGHRSVSWYQQTPGQGLQFLFEYFSETQRNKGNFPGRFSGRQFSNSRSEMNVSTLELGDSALYLCASSLVGDSSGDIQYFGAGTRLSVL.

The chain combines TRBV30 with TRBJ1-1, with D perhaps TRBD1 (5 bases). The CDR3 is 16 amino acids. V was trimmed by 0 bases and J by 4 bases, leaving 18 bases between them. CDR1 and CDR2 (germline): GTSNPN, SVGIG (reference sequence). CDR3 loop: CAWSVHYGREGTEAFF. In DNA form, the CDR3 reads TGTGCCTGGAGTGTACACTATGGCAGGGAGGGCACTGAAGCTTTCTTT.

This clone is a singleton in its sample. The chain joins TRBV7-4 to TRBJ2-2; a weak D match, TRBD1 (6 bases). Germline V CDR1 and CDR2: SGHVT, SQSDAQ. V shed 1 base and J shed 6 bases, with 18 bases lying between them. The CDR3 spans 17 residues. Written as DNA, the CDR3 is TGTGCCAGCAGCTTAGTCCAGTCAGGTGGGGGCTCCGGGGAGCTGTTTTTT. This translates into CASSLVQSGGGSGELFF.

The chain combines TRBV9 with TRBJ1-2, with no clear D. CDR3 length equals 15 residues. Germline assignment: CDR1 SGDLS and CDR2 YYNGEE. Trimming removed 4 bases at V and 2 bases at J, with 15 bases between. The CDR3 reads CASSPQILYNYGYTF. DNA of the CDR3: TGTGCCAGCAGCCCACAGATCCTTTACAACTATGGCTACACCTTC.

This sequence joins TRBV7-6 and TRBJ1-3, with D maybe TRBD1 (5 bases). V was cut by 3 bases and J by 0 bases, with 6 bases left in between. In germline, CDR1 is SGHVS, CDR2 FNYEAQ. The CDR3 covers 14 residues. The CDR3 DNA sequence: TGTGCCAGCAGCTTGGGGGGCTCTGGAAACACCATATATTTT. The encoded protein is CASSLGGSGNTIYF.

The chain is built from TRBV7-2 and TRBJ2-7; no firm D call. V gave up 1 base and J gave up 2 bases, with 15 bases separating them. CDR1 and CDR2 from the germline V gene are SGHTA and FQGNSA. The CDR3 length is 16 residues. Here the CDR3 DNA reads TGTGCCAGCAGCTTAGGAGGAACGACCCGCACCTACGAGCAGTACTTC. Its translation is CASSLGGTTRTYEQYF.

The chain combines TRBV6-5 with TRBJ2-7; 13 bases agree with TRBD2. V gave up 4 bases and J gave up 2 bases; unmatched junction bases: 5. This CDR3 contains 16 residues. Looked up from germline, CDR1 is MNHEY and CDR2 is SVGAGI. DNA for the CDR3: TGTGCCAGCAGTTCCTGGACTAGCGGGGGTCCCTACGAGCAGTACTTC. It translates to CASSSWTSGGPYEQYF.

The chain has TRBV7-6 and TRBJ2-2, with 9 nucleotides matching TRBD1. Germline loops: CDR1 SGHVS, CDR2 FNYEAQ. The V and J ends lost 5 bases and 7 bases, in that order; junction bases with no gene match: 2. The length of the CDR3 is 13 residues. CDR3 sequence: CASSRDRDGELFF. The CDR3 DNA follows: TGTGCCAGCAGCCGGGACAGGGACGGGGAGCTGTTTTTT.

Only one count was recorded for this clone. The chain joins TRBV7-9 to TRBJ1-2; TRBD1 aligns across 8 bases. CDR1 and CDR2 from the germline V gene are SEHNR and FQNEAQ (reference sequence). The J segment lost 5 bases and the V segment lost 0 bases, leaving 5 bases of the junction unmatched. The CDR3 has 15 amino acids. CDR3 coding DNA: TGTGCCAGCAGCTTAGCGCGAGGACAGGGTTATGGCTACACCTTC. Translated, it gives CASSLARGQGYGYTF.

The chain carries TRBV28 and TRBJ2-3, with D tentatively TRBD2 (6 bases). This CDR3 comprises 16 residues. V shed 8 bases and J shed 4 bases, with 22 bases lying between them. Per germline, CDR1 MDHEN and CDR2 SYDVKM. CDR3 sequence reads: CASRGLGHAVADTQYF. The CDR3 region has the DNA TGTGCCAGCCGGGGACTCGGTCACGCAGTGGCAGATACGCAGTATTTT.

J is TRBJ1-1 and V is TRBV6-5, with D perhaps TRBD1 (5 bases). The germline V and J ends were trimmed by 5 bases and 3 bases, with 13 bases remaining between them. The CDR3 runs to 14 residues. Per germline, CDR1 MNHEY and CDR2 SVGAGI. CDR3 residues: CASSGGLWDTEAFF. The CDR3 bases are TGTGCCAGCAGTGGGGGACTGTGGGACACTGAAGCTTTCTTT.

The chain carries TRBV12-5 and TRBJ2-7, with a tentative D call TRBD1 (5 bases). The CDR3 spans 14 residues. Trimming removed 0 bases from V and 5 bases from J, with 11 bases in between. CDR1 LGHNT and CDR2 FRNRAP come from the germline V gene. The DNA for the CDR3 is TGTGCTAGTGGTTTGGTACAGGAAACCCACGAGCAGTACTTC. It codes for CASGLVQETHEQYF.

This clone was detected a few times. Here the CDR3 reads CASSTGTPLGGYTF. For the CDR3, the DNA is TGTGCCAGCAGCACCGGGACTCCCTTGGGAGGCTACACCTTC. The rearrangement links TRBV7-2 to TRBJ1-2; perhaps TRBD1 as D (5 bases). CDR1 and CDR2 (germline): SGHTA, FQGNSA. CDR3 size: 14 residues. V shed 5 bases and J shed 8 bases, with 18 bases lying between them.

J is TRBJ2-7 and V is TRBV6-5; 7 bases are shared with TRBD2. Trimming took 0 bases from V and 7 from J; bases not matched to a gene: 6. CDR3 length: 14 residues. Per germline, CDR1 MNHEY and CDR2 SVGAGI. The CDR3 DNA is TGTGCCAGCAGTTACTCCGAGGGACTACTGGAGCAGTACTTC. The encoded protein is CASSYSEGLLEQYF.

The chain links TRBV2 to TRBJ2-5; 13 positions match TRBD2. CDR1 SNHLY and CDR2 FYNNEI come from the germline V gene. V gave up 3 bases and J gave up 4 bases; unmatched junction bases: 14. This CDR3 has 19 amino acids. The CDR3 spells CASSDPYGRLAGGRETQYF. The CDR3 DNA reads as TGTGCCAGCAGTGACCCCTACGGAAGACTAGCGGGAGGTCGAGAGACCCAGTACTTC. The variable domain in full, with the rest retrieved from reference TRBV2 and TRBJ2-5, is EPEVTQTPSHQVTQMGQEVILRCVPISNHLYFYWYRQILGQKVEFLVSFYNNEISEKSEIFDDQFSVERPDGSNFTLKIRSTKLEDSAMYFCASSDPYGRLAGGRETQYFGPGTRLLVL.

The V call is TRBV29-1, the J call TRBJ2-7; a weak D match, TRBD2 (7 bases). V lost 7 bases and J 5 bases, leaving 15 bases between the germline ends. The CDR3 covers 12 residues. The germline V gene has CDR1 SQVTM and CDR2 ANQGSEA. In DNA form, the CDR3 reads TGCAGCGCCGCGGGGGCGTCGGACGAGCAGTACTTC. This sequence encodes CSAAGASDEQYF.

The chain is built from TRBV27 and TRBJ2-7; TRBD2 agrees at 9 bases. Trimming at V came to 2 bases and at J to 4 bases, leaving 6 bases not matched to a gene. The CDR3 covers 15 residues. The germline V gene has CDR1 MNHEY and CDR2 SMNVEV (reference sequence). This CDR3 reads CASSLRAGGLYEQYF. In DNA, the CDR3 is TGTGCCAGCAGTTTACGGGCGGGAGGGCTGTACGAGCAGTACTTC.

The V call is TRBV27, the J call TRBJ1-3, with unresolved D. Per the germline V gene, CDR1 is MNHEY and CDR2 is SMNVEV (reference sequence). Trimming took 1 base from V and 3 from J, leaving 4 bases between them. The CDR3 is made up of 13 amino acids. The CDR3 DNA is TGTGCCAGCAGTTTATGGCTTGGAAACACCATATATTTT. This translates into CASSLWLGNTIYF.

This rearrangement joins TRBV5-6 to TRBJ1-2; 7 bases are shared with TRBD1. With V trimmed by 4 bases and J by 7 bases, 16 bases remained unmatched. This CDR3 is built from 16 residues. Per the germline V gene, CDR1 is SGHDT and CDR2 is YYEEEE. CDR3 sequence (DNA): TGTGCCAGCAGCGGGACAAACAGGGGTAGGAGCCTTGGCTACACCTTC. Encoded protein: CASSGTNRGRSLGYTF.

The chain has TRBV7-9 and TRBJ1-1, with a tentative D call TRBD1 (5 bases). The CDR3 has 17 amino acids. CDR1 SEHNR and CDR2 FQNEAQ come from the germline V gene (reference sequence). Trimming shortened V by 6 bases and J by 2 bases, and 22 bases separated the two germline ends. The CDR3 loop is CASSTLRGAGKNTEAFF. The CDR3 nucleotides are TGTGCCAGCAGTACCCTGCGAGGGGCGGGAAAAAACACTGAAGCTTTCTTT.

This clone was picked up a small number of times. The gene calls are TRBV11-1 and TRBJ2-7; TRBD1 matches at 8 bases. Germline V gene lookup returns CDR1 SGHAT and CDR2 FQDESV (reference sequence). V gave up 4 bases and J gave up 3 bases; unmatched junction bases: 8. The CDR3 is 15 amino acids. In DNA, the CDR3 is TGTGCCAGCAGCTCCCCTCGGACAGGGATCTACGAGCAGTACTTC. Its translation is CASSSPRTGIYEQYF. The full variable domain, in which reference TRBV11-1 and TRBJ2-7 provide the parts outside the CDR3, is EAEVAQSPRYKITEKSQAVAFWCDPISGHATLYWYRQILGQGPELLVQFQDESVVDDSQLPKDRFSAERLKGVDSTLKIQPAELGDSAMYLCASSSPRTGIYEQYFGPGTRLTVT.

For this clone: Other DNA sequences in the sample encode the same CDR3. The chain couples TRBV9 to TRBJ1-1; no clear D gene. The CDR3 spans 15 residues. CDR1 is SGDLS, CDR2 YYNGEE, per germline. V lost 3 bases to trimming and J lost 0 bases, with 12 bases between them. This chain's CDR3 is CASSAGGGMNTEAFF. CDR3 sequence (DNA): TGTGCCAGCAGCGCCGGCGGAGGCATGAACACTGAAGCTTTCTTT.

The chain carries TRBV19 and TRBJ1-5; tentatively, D is TRBD1 (6 bases). The CDR3 totals 13 residues. The V gene lost 5 bases and the J gene lost 6 bases, with 11 bases spanning the gap. Germline V gene lookup returns CDR1 LNHDA and CDR2 SQIVND (reference sequence). CDR3 bases: TGTGCCAGTAGTCCAGGGGTGGGTCAGCCCCAGCATTTT. Translating it yields CASSPGVGQPQHF. Supplemented by reference TRBV19 and TRBJ1-5, the full variable domain reads DGGITQSPKYLFRKEGQNVTLSCEQNLNHDAMYWYRQDPGQGLRLIYYSQIVNDFQKGDIAEGYSVSREKKESFPLTVTSAQKNPTAFYLCASSPGVGQPQHFGDGTRLSIL.

This clone was detected only a few times. The V gene is TRBV5-4, the J gene TRBJ2-7; 8 bases match TRBD2. The germline gives CDR1 SGHNT, CDR2 YYREEE (reference sequence). Trimming at V came to 3 bases and at J to 6 bases, leaving 5 bases not matched to a gene. The CDR3 is made up of 13 amino acids. Written as DNA, the CDR3 is TGTGCCAGCAGCTCCCAGACTAGCGTCGAGCAGTACTTC. This encodes CASSSQTSVEQYF. Using reference TRBV5-4 and TRBJ2-7 for the parts outside the CDR3, the full variable domain is ETGVTQSPTHLIKTRGQQVTLRCSSQSGHNTVSWYQQALGQGPQFIFQYYREEENGRGNFPPRFSGLQFPNYSSELNVNALELDDSALYLCASSSQTSVEQYFGPGTRLTVT.